Listed below are T cell receptor beta chains from one sample, sequenced in a study of identical twins. TCRdb ran MiXCR on the 5' RACE reads and lists one entry per CDR3 protein. Counted here are a few hundred thousand distinct CDR3 sequences, 9.6% occurring once; the ten biggest clones make up around 3.1%. The sample was also linked to a second study, of yellow fever vaccine responses in identical twins.

The sequenced sample was PBMCs. These receptors all come from a woman between 18 and 30 years old in good health. The CDR3 runs from the conserved cysteine through the conserved F or W. A D gene is named only where the DNA matches it firmly.

J | V | D | CDR3
TRBJ1-6 | TRBV20-1 | TRBD1 | CSARERGQVRSPLHF
TRBJ2-1 | TRBV2 | . | CASTPDQINNEQFF
TRBJ2-2 | TRBV7-9 | TRBD1 | CASSPRTGLGVGELFF
TRBJ2-7 | TRBV29-1 | TRBD1 | CSVEDGGQGAKDSYEQYF
TRBJ2-4 | TRBV11-1 | . | CASSVKPVSKNIQYF
TRBJ2-5 | TRBV5-1 | . | CASTNPGGARMETQYF
TRBJ2-1 | TRBV29-1 | TRBD1 | CSVVRRDSYNEQFF
TRBJ2-7 | TRBV15 | TRBD1 | CATSRERLRTGGAEQYF
TRBJ2-2 | TRBV20-1 | . | CSARNPVGPNTGELFF
TRBJ2-1 | TRBV24-1 | . | CATSDPGGTRAEQFF
TRBJ2-7 | TRBV9 | TRBD1 | CASSPGTGMIHEQYF